Below are 31 T cell receptor beta chains sequenced from a single sample in a study of spatial heterogeneity in lung cancer. Described time point: blood at routine non-recurrence follow-up after resection. TCRdb called the 5' RACE reads again in MiXCR, with one record for every CDR3 protein. This repertoire shows 23,000 or so distinct CDR3 sequences, 9% to 10% found once; its top ten account for less than 25%. The input for sequencing was PBMCs, taken at follow-up. The receptors originated from a male donor with early-stage non-small cell lung cancer.

Only a few counts were recorded for this clonotype. The V gene is TRBV5-5, the J gene TRBJ2-7, with TRBD1 matching 10 bases. Germline V gene data show CDR1 as SGHKS and CDR2 as YYEKEE (reference sequence). The CDR3 is 15 amino acids. Germline trimming cut 5 bases from V and 4 bases from J; bases unmatched to any gene: 9. The CDR3 protein is CASSPSRGQGYEQYF. CDR3 DNA: TGTGCCAGCAGTCCGAGTAGGGGACAGGGGTACGAGCAGTACTTC.

This clonotype was observed at least ten times. The chain couples TRBV5-1 to TRBJ2-3; tentative D call: TRBD1 (5 bases). This CDR3 comprises 14 residues. Germline V lookup: CDR1 SGHRS, CDR2 YFSETQ. V dropped 2 bases and J dropped 2 bases, with 9 bases sitting between them. Written as DNA, the CDR3 is TGCGCCAGCAGCTTCCCTGGGGCCACAGATACGCAGTATTTT. This codes for CASSFPGATDTQYF.

At least ten counts were recorded for this clonotype. This chain joins TRBV29-1 and TRBJ2-6; D ambiguous. The CDR3 is 14 residues long. Germline V CDR1 and CDR2: SQVTM, ANQGSEA. V was shortened by 4 bases and J by 0 bases, with 7 bases between the two germline ends. In DNA, the CDR3 is TGCAGCGTTGGAAGAGACTCTGGGGCCAACGTCCTGACTTTC. This sequence encodes CSVGRDSGANVLTF.

V and J are TRBV4-2 and TRBJ2-1; TRBD1 agrees at 11 bases. Unmatched junction bases numbered 5, after V lost 0 bases and J lost 7 bases. Per the germline V gene, CDR1 is LGHNA and CDR2 is YNFKEQ. The CDR3 has 16 residues. The CDR3 coding sequence is TGTGCCAGCAGCCAAGATGGGACAGGGGGTACAAATGAGCAGTTCTTC. Translating gives CASSQDGTGGTNEQFF.

The table lists this clonotype with many counts. This chain's CDR3 is CASSPSRDFYNEQFF. CDR3 bases: TGTGCCAGCAGCCCCTCCCGGGACTTCTACAATGAGCAGTTCTTC. The V call is TRBV7-2, the J call TRBJ2-1; TRBD2 might be the D (6 bases). The CDR3 has 15 residues. The V end lost 5 bases, the J end lost 3 bases, and 14 bases lay between the germline ends. Germline loops: CDR1 SGHTA, CDR2 FQGNSA.

V is TRBV2 and J is TRBJ1-4; weak D call: TRBD1 (5 bases). CDR3 size: 17 residues. The germline V gene has CDR1 SNHLY and CDR2 FYNNEI. V dropped 4 bases and J dropped 1 base, with 16 bases sitting between them. DNA of the CDR3: TGTGCCAGCAGTGTAGGCCTATTCGGACAAACTAATGAAAAACTGTTTTTT. Amino acid sequence: CASSVGLFGQTNEKLFF. The whole variable domain, filled in from reference TRBV2 and TRBJ1-4, reads EPEVTQTPSHQVTQMGQEVILRCVPISNHLYFYWYRQILGQKVEFLVSFYNNEISEKSEIFDDQFSVERPDGSNFTLKIRSTKLEDSAMYFCASSVGLFGQTNEKLFFGSGTQLSVL.

The V gene is TRBV28, the J gene TRBJ2-7, with D perhaps being TRBD1 or TRBD2 (6 bases each). Germline V CDR1 and CDR2: MDHEN, SYDVKM. The CDR3 contains 15 residues. Trimming left V 10 bases short and J 3 bases short, with 22 bases between. Written as DNA, the CDR3 is TGTGCCAACACCAATTCCGGTGGAGGGGGCTACGAGCAGTACTTC. Its protein product is CANTNSGGGGYEQYF.

This clonotype was seen at least ten times. For the CDR3, the DNA is TGTGCCAGTAAAGACAGGGGGCCGGGGGAGCTGTTTTTT. Protein: CASKDRGPGELFF. The genes are TRBV19 and TRBJ2-2, with TRBD1 matching 10 bases. Germline-derived CDR1 and CDR2 are LNHDA and SQIVND (reference sequence). The CDR3 loop spans 13 amino acids. Trimming removed 7 bases from V and 8 bases from J; junction bases left unmatched: 4.

V gene TRBV7-2 combines with J gene TRBJ2-3, with D hard to call. V was cut by 1 base and J by 3 bases, with 5 bases left in between. The germline gives CDR1 SGHTA, CDR2 FQGNSA. This CDR3 has 13 amino acids. The CDR3 reads CASSLEGTDTQYF. CDR3 bases: TGTGCCAGCAGCTTAGAAGGGACAGATACGCAGTATTTT. Variable domain in full (rest from reference TRBV7-2 and TRBJ2-3): GAGVSQSPSNKVTEKGKDVELRCDPISGHTALYWYRQSLGQGLEFLIYFQGNSAPDKSGLPSDRFSAERTGGSVSTLTIQRTQQEDSAVYLCASSLEGTDTQYFGPGTRLTVL.

Ten or more counts support this clonotype. The chain couples TRBV10-3 to TRBJ2-2; 7 bases agree with TRBD2. J gave up 2 bases and V 7 bases, and 10 bases lay outside the gene matches. CDR1 and CDR2 from the germline V gene are ENHRY and SYGVKD. CDR3 length: 16 residues. Written as DNA, the CDR3 is TGTGCCATCACCGAGAGCGGGACCCTAAACACCGGGGAGCTGTTTTTT. This sequence encodes CAITESGTLNTGELFF.

This clonotype counts as medium-sized. The rearrangement uses TRBV20-1 and TRBJ2-2; D is ambiguous. Trimming took off 3 bases at V and 6 bases at J, with 20 bases between the two ends. This CDR3 contains 16 residues. CDR1 is DFQATT and CDR2 is SNEGSKA in the germline V gene (reference sequence). The CDR3 region has the DNA TGCAGTGCTAGGCCTAGTCGAGGTTTGGGTCCCGGGGAGCTGTTTTTT. It is translated as CSARPSRGLGPGELFF.

This rearrangement joins TRBV7-9 to TRBJ1-5; TRBD1 is a possible D gene (5 bases). V lost 5 bases, J lost 3 bases, and 14 bases lay in between. This CDR3 has 15 amino acids. Germline values: CDR1 SEHNR, CDR2 FQNEAQ (reference sequence). Here the CDR3 DNA reads TGTGCCAGCAGCCCGATGGGACCTCCCAATCAGCCCCAGCATTTT. Translating it yields CASSPMGPPNQPQHF.

This clonotype was recorded only once. The chain recombines TRBV5-6 with TRBJ1-4; possible D gene TRBD1, 6 bases. Germline loops: CDR1 SGHDT, CDR2 YYEEEE. With 4 bases removed from V and 5 bases from J, the gap between germline ends came to 12 bases. The CDR3 totals 14 residues. The chain's CDR3 is CASSLDRSNEKLFF. CDR3 in DNA: TGTGCCAGCAGCCTGGACAGAAGCAATGAAAAACTGTTTTTT.

The chain couples TRBV4-3 to TRBJ1-3; D remains unclear. Germline lookup yields CDR1 LGHNA and CDR2 YSLEER. Trimming took 0 bases from V and 0 from J, leaving 6 bases between them. This CDR3 is built from 15 residues. The CDR3 bases are TGCGCCAGCAGCCAAGACCGGTTCTCTGGAAACACCATATATTTT. It is translated as CASSQDRFSGNTIYF.

This clonotype was seen ten or more times. The chain uses TRBV4-3 and TRBJ2-5; the match to TRBD1 covers 7 bases. Germline CDR1 reads LGHNA; CDR2 reads YSLEER. This CDR3 contains 14 residues. The V and J ends lost 3 bases and 6 bases, in that order; junction bases with no gene match: 7. For the CDR3, the DNA is TGCGCCAGCAGCCAGGGTACAGGGGAGAAGACCCAGTACTTC. Protein product: CASSQGTGEKTQYF.

This clonotype has more than one count but fewer than ten. The V and J genes are TRBV28 and TRBJ2-5; 9 nucleotides agree with TRBD2. Trimming at V came to 3 bases and at J to 2 bases, leaving 7 bases not matched to a gene. The CDR3 runs to 16 residues. Germline V gene lookup returns CDR1 MDHEN and CDR2 SYDVKM. The CDR3 nucleotides are TGTGCCAGCAGTTTGGGGCTAGCGGGGTTACAAGAGACCCAGTACTTC. Translated, it gives CASSLGLAGLQETQYF.

This clonotype has a count of ten or more. CDR3 amino acids: CASSEAGTVNEKLFF. DNA of the CDR3: TGTGCCAGCAGTGAAGCGGGGACAGTAAATGAAAAACTGTTTTTT. This chain joins TRBV6-1 and TRBJ1-4; 7 bases are shared with TRBD1. CDR3 length: 15 amino acids. Trimming at V came to 0 bases and at J to 5 bases, leaving 3 bases not matched to a gene. Germline values: CDR1 MNHNS, CDR2 SASEGT.

Remarks on this clonotype: Its ends do not fully match the called genes, so a read error is possible. The rearrangement uses TRBV7-9 and TRBJ2-7, with 8 bases matching TRBD1. From germline, CDR1 is SEHNR and CDR2 FQNEAQ (reference sequence). CDR3 size: 13 residues. DNA for the CDR3: TGTGCCAGCAGCCCCCGGGACAGGCCTTCCAAGAGCTTC. Translation: CASSPRDRPSKSF. Complete variable domain (other parts from reference TRBV7-9 and TRBJ2-7): DTGVSQNPRHKITKRGQNVTFRCDPISEHNRLYWYRQTLGQGPEFLTYFQNEAQLEKSRLLSDRFSAERPKGSFSTLEIQRTEQGDSAMYLCASSPRDRPSKSFGPGTRLTVT.

J is TRBJ2-7 and V is TRBV27; TRBD1 matches at 9 bases. V dropped 3 bases and J dropped 4; count of bases not matched to a gene: 13. Per the germline V gene, CDR1 is MNHEY and CDR2 is SMNVEV (reference sequence). The CDR3 length is 17 residues. CDR3 amino acids: CASSLLSGGQGRYEQYF. In DNA form, the CDR3 reads TGTGCCAGCAGTTTGCTTTCAGGGGGACAGGGTCGGTACGAGCAGTACTTC.

This clonotype was counted many times. This chain uses TRBV5-6 with TRBJ2-5; 11 nucleotides match TRBD2. Germline CDR1 reads SGHDT; CDR2 reads YYEEEE. The trim removed 4 bases at V and 4 bases at J, leaving 9 bases unmatched. The CDR3 is 16 residues long. The CDR3 protein is CASSELAGGPVETQYF. The CDR3 DNA sequence: TGTGCCAGCAGCGAATTAGCGGGGGGGCCGGTAGAGACCCAGTACTTC.

This clonotype was seen a handful of times. The chain has TRBV20-1 and TRBJ1-5; 7 nucleotides line up with TRBD1. Trimming took 3 bases from V and 4 from J; bases not matched to a gene: 9. This CDR3 contains 15 residues. CDR1 and CDR2 (germline): DFQATT, SNEGSKA (reference sequence). The CDR3 sequence: CSASTPQGGNQPQHF. In DNA, the CDR3 is TGCAGTGCTAGTACCCCCCAGGGGGGGAATCAGCCCCAGCATTTT.

In its sample, this clonotype was seen a few times. The rearrangement joins TRBV27 to TRBJ2-1, with no clear D. The length of the CDR3 is 13 residues. Germline CDR1 and CDR2: MNHEY and SMNVEV (reference sequence). V was cut by 3 bases and J by 6 bases, with 9 bases left in between. CDR3 DNA: TGTGCCAGCAGTTTTATTAGTTCCAATGAGCAGTTCTTC. It specifies CASSFISSNEQFF.

In this sample, this clonotype turned up many times. The chain couples TRBV6-2 or TRBV6-3 to TRBJ1-5; D may be TRBD1 (5 bases). Trimming took 6 bases from V and 6 from J, leaving 9 bases between them. Germline CDR1 is MNHEY and CDR2 is SVGEGT. This CDR3 is built from 12 residues. The CDR3 coding sequence is TGTGCCAGCAGAATAAGGGGTCAGCCCCAGCATTTT. Translated, it gives CASRIRGQPQHF.

V and J are TRBV6-2 or TRBV6-3 and TRBJ2-5; 9 bases are a match to TRBD1. Per germline, CDR1 MNHEY and CDR2 SVGEGT. Trimming cost V 3 bases and J 4 bases; bases outside gene matches: 3. The CDR3 consists of 14 residues. The CDR3: CASSYADRGETQYF. CDR3 sequence (DNA): TGTGCCAGCAGTTATGCGGACAGGGGAGAGACCCAGTACTTC.

This clonotype was picked up many times. CDR3 amino acids: CASSPEGLSADTQYF. The CDR3 bases are TGTGCCAGCTCACCAGAGGGGCTGTCGGCAGATACGCAGTATTTT. V usage is TRBV18 and J usage is TRBJ2-3, with D tentatively TRBD1 or TRBD2 (5 bases each). The CDR3 has 15 amino acids. Trimming took 2 bases from V and 4 from J, leaving 13 bases between them. Germline V gene data show CDR1 as KGHSH and CDR2 as LQKENI.

This clonotype was seen repeatedly, ten times or more. J is TRBJ1-3 and V is TRBV6-5; D unresolved. Trimming shortened V by 5 bases and J by 0 bases, and 17 bases separated the two germline ends. The germline CDR1 and CDR2 sequences are MNHEY and SVGAGI. The CDR3 covers 17 residues. The CDR3 loop is CASSAGFRPVSGNTIYF. The CDR3 bases are TGTGCCAGCAGTGCCGGATTTCGACCCGTCTCTGGAAACACCATATATTTT.

This clonotype was counted many times. This chain joins TRBV5-1 and TRBJ2-6; possibly TRBD1 for D (5 bases). V was clipped by 0 bases and J by 2 bases, with 6 bases between them. The CDR3 spans 15 residues. From germline, CDR1 is SGHRS and CDR2 YFSETQ. In DNA, the CDR3 is TGCGCCAGCAGCTTGGAGGGGCCTGGGGCCAACGTCCTGACTTTC. Its translation: CASSLEGPGANVLTF.

The rearrangement links TRBV4-1 to TRBJ2-1; D not certain. The CDR3 sequence is 13 residues long. V dropped 1 base and J dropped 8 bases, with 9 bases sitting between them. Germline-derived CDR1 and CDR2 are MGHRA and YSYEKL. CDR3 nucleotides: TGCGCCAGCAGCCAAGCTCAAAGGGATGAGCAGTTCTTC. Residues: CASSQAQRDEQFF.

This clonotype was seen repeatedly, ten times or more. The chain couples TRBV4-1 to TRBJ2-5; possibly TRBD2 for D (5 bases). V gave up 2 bases and J gave up 0 bases, with 7 bases separating them. This CDR3 contains 14 residues. Per germline, CDR1 MGHRA and CDR2 YSYEKL. In nucleotides, the CDR3 is TGCGCCAGCAGCCAATCGGGATACCAAGAGACCCAGTACTTC. Protein product: CASSQSGYQETQYF.

V gene TRBV24-1 combines with J gene TRBJ2-7, with D possibly matching TRBD2 (5 bases). V lost 4 bases, J lost 5 bases, and 14 bases lay in between. Germline V gene data show CDR1 as KGHDR and CDR2 as SFDVKD. CDR3 length equals 14 residues. The CDR3 DNA sequence: TGTGCCACCAGTGACGCCGGGAATAGCAACGAGCAGTACTTC. It specifies CATSDAGNSNEQYF.

This sequence joins TRBV7-2 and TRBJ2-7; a weak D match, TRBD2 (5 bases). Trimming took 4 bases from V and 5 from J, leaving 9 bases between them. Germline values: CDR1 SGHTA, CDR2 FQGNSA. The CDR3 extends over 12 amino acids. The CDR3 spells CASSSDGNEQYF. For the CDR3, the DNA is TGTGCCAGCAGCTCGGACGGGAACGAGCAGTACTTC.